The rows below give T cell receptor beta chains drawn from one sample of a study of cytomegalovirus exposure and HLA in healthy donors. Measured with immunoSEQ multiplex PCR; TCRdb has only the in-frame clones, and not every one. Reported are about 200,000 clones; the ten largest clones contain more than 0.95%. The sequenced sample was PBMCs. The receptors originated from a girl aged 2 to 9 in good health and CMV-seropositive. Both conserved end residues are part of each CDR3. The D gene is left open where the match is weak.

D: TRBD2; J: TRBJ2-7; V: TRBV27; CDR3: CASSVSGEAYEQYF; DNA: TGTGCCAGCAGTGTTAGCGGGGAGGCCTACGAGCAGTACTTC
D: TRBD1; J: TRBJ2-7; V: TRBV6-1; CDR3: CASSEGTGGYEQYF; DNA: TGTGCCAGCAGTGAGGGGACAGGGGGGTACGAGCAGTACTTC
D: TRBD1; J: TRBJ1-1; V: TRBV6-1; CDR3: CASSATSLIQPQGAFF; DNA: TGTGCCAGCAGTGCGACCAGCCTGATACAGCCACAGGGGGCTTTCTTT
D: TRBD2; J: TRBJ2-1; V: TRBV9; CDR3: CASSVARTSGSSYNEQFF; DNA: TGTGCCAGCAGCGTAGCTCGGACTAGCGGTAGCTCCTACAATGAGCAGTTCTTC
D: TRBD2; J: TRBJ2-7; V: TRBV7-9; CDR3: CASSPGTVAGGRYEQYF; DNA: TGTGCCAGCAGCCCGGGAACTGTAGCGGGAGGGAGATACGAGCAGTACTTC
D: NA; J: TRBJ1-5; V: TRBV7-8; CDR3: CASSLSGRGGNQPQHF; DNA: TGTGCCAGCAGCTTATCAGGGCGCGGAGGCAATCAGCCCCAGCATTTT
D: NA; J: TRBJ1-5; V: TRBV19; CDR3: CASSLGAATNQPQHF; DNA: TGTGCCAGTAGTTTGGGGGCAGCCACTAATCAGCCCCAGCATTTT
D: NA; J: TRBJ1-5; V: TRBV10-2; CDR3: CASSPGGNEPQHF; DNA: TGCGCCAGCAGCCCCGGGGGGAATGAGCCCCAGCATTTT
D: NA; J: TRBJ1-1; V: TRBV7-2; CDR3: CASSLYRDFTEAFF; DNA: TGTGCCAGCAGCTTATACAGGGATTTCACTGAAGCTTTCTTT
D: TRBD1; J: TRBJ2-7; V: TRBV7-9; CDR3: CASSASLGTGTHEQYF; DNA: TGTGCCAGCAGCGCTTCGCTGGGGACAGGGACCCACGAGCAGTACTTC